This TCR beta chain was captured by sequencing in a study of control samples from healthy donors and cancer patients. This CDR3 region has 13 residues. Germline assignment: CDR1 MDHEN and CDR2 SYDVKM. V lost 8 bases, J lost 0 bases, and 10 bases lay in between. The table came from immunoSEQ multiplex PCR; TCRdb's copy has only in-frame clones and leaves some out. This table holds about 230,000 clones, around 80% found once. The receptor comes from a woman aged 60-70 years with lung cancer. The V and J genes are TRBV28 and TRBJ1-2; D is undetermined. The sample comprised PBMCs. The CDR3 sequence is CASFSAANYGYTF. The CDR3 region has the DNA TGTGCCAGCTTTTCAGCAGCTAACTATGGCTACACCTTC.